The present entry profiles one T cell receptor (beta chain) with its context. Extractions gave at least 5 micrograms of total RNA per sample. Alongside a J-beta primer mix, a sample-barcoded 5' primer served in a second PCR lasting 7 to 11 cycles. In TCRdb, the 5' RACE reads were re-called with MiXCR into one record per CDR3 protein. Among more than 1.4 million distinct CDR3 sequences listed, approximately 42% were seen once. This record comes from a study of blood T cells in healthy people across ages. Germline-derived CDR1 and CDR2 are MGHDK and SYGVNS. This CDR3 comprises 19 residues. V was shortened by 5 bases and J by 0 bases, with 23 bases between the two germline ends.

The receptor was derived from a woman aged 18 to 35 in good health. Input material: blood. The chain links TRBV25-1 to TRBJ2-1; either TRBD1 or TRBD2 may fit D (5 bases each). Here the CDR3 DNA reads TGTGCCAGCAGTCCGGAGGCAGGGCGTTATCCGAGCTCCTACAATGAGCAGTTCTTC. This sequence encodes CASSPEAGRYPSSYNEQFF.